A single sample gave rise to the 23 T cell receptor beta chains below, sequenced in a study of cytomegalovirus exposure and HLA in healthy donors. In the PCR, 60 Vbeta and 13 Jbeta primers were used. Assay used: immunoSEQ multiplex PCR; TCRdb lists only in-frame clones, some missing. The repertoire has under 200,000 clones, around 68% of them found once; the top ten carry roughly 1.4%. Sequencing used PBMCs. These receptors were collected from a man in his fifties in good health and CMV-seronegative.

The chain recombines TRBV7-2 with TRBJ1-5, with 7 bases aligning to TRBD1. The CDR3 totals 15 residues. Germline V CDR1 and CDR2: SGHTA, FQGNSA. V shed 1 base and J 4 bases; nucleotides not matched to a gene: 4. Written as DNA, the CDR3 is TGTGCCAGCAGCTTAGGGGGACAGACAAATCAGCCCCAGCATTTT. Translation: CASSLGGQTNQPQHF.

The rearrangement uses TRBV11-3 and TRBJ2-2, with D uncertain. Looked up from germline, CDR1 is SGHNT and CDR2 is YENEEA. This CDR3 is 12 amino acids long. The V gene lost 5 bases and the J gene lost 7 bases, with 8 bases spanning the gap. The CDR3 protein is CASSNHGGELFF. CDR3 nucleotide sequence: TGTGCCAGCAGCAACCACGGCGGGGAGCTGTTTTTT. The full variable domain, rest sourced from reference TRBV11-3 and TRBJ2-2, is EAGVVQSPRYKIIEKKQPVAFWCNPISGHNTLYWYLQNLGQGPELLIRYENEEAVDDSQLPKDRFSAERLKGVDSTLKIQPAELGDSAVYLCASSNHGGELFFGEGSRLTVL.

This chain connects TRBV5-1 to TRBJ2-2; 8 bases match TRBD1. Germline trimming cut 2 bases from V and 8 bases from J; bases unmatched to any gene: 8. The CDR3 runs 15 residues. Germline V gene data show CDR1 as SGHRS and CDR2 as YFSETQ. The CDR3 nucleotides are TGCGCCAGCAGCTTCGGACAGGGATCGTCGGGGGAGCTGTTTTTT. Protein: CASSFGQGSSGELFF.

This chain links TRBV20-1 with TRBJ1-1; no firm D call. The CDR3 totals 11 residues. The germline V gene encodes CDR1 DFQATT and CDR2 SNEGSKA (reference sequence). Trimming pared 4 bases from V and 1 base from J, leaving 4 bases between. The CDR3 DNA reads TGCAGTGCTACCAGGAACACTGAAGCTTTCTTT. This gives the protein CSATRNTEAFF.

CDR3 sequence: CATSQVVLNTEAFF. In DNA, the CDR3 is TGTGCCACCAGTCAGGTTGTCTTGAACACTGAAGCTTTCTTT. The chain recombines TRBV19 with TRBJ1-1; no firm D call. CDR3 size: 14 residues. With 10 bases removed from V and 0 bases from J, the gap between germline ends came to 15 bases. CDR1 LNHDA and CDR2 SQIVND come from the germline V gene (reference sequence). The complete variable domain, with remaining parts taken from reference TRBV19 and TRBJ1-1, reads DGGITQSPKYLFRKEGQNVTLSCEQNLNHDAMYWYRQDPGQGLRLIYYSQIVNDFQKGDIAEGYSVSREKKESFPLTVTSAQKNPTAFYLCATSQVVLNTEAFFGQGTRLTVV.

With respect to this clone: This sample also contains other DNA sequences that code for the same CDR3. The CDR3 sequence is CASSPGQGGTDTQYF. The CDR3 DNA reads as TGCGCCAGCAGCCCCGGACAGGGTGGGACAGATACGCAGTATTTT. J is TRBJ2-3 and V is TRBV5-1, with 8 bases matching TRBD1. Germline lookup yields CDR1 SGHRS and CDR2 YFSETQ. CDR3 length: 15 residues. Trimming took 4 bases from V and 3 from J; bases not matched to a gene: 7.

This clone has just a few counts. V gene TRBV7-9 combines with J gene TRBJ1-1, with TRBD1 as a possible D gene (5 bases). This CDR3 contains 14 residues. Germline V CDR1 and CDR2: SEHNR, FQNEAQ (reference sequence). The ends were cut back, 5 bases at V and 0 bases at J, with 10 bases in the middle. The CDR3, as DNA: TGTGCCAGCAGCGCGACGACAGTGAACACTGAAGCTTTCTTT. This translates into CASSATTVNTEAFF.

V gene TRBV5-4 combines with J gene TRBJ2-1, with TRBD2 matching over 8 bases. The CDR3 loop spans 13 amino acids. V dropped 4 bases and J dropped 7; count of bases not matched to a gene: 4. Germline V CDR1 and CDR2: SGHNT, YYREEE (reference sequence). CDR3 protein: CASSRGGLNEQFF. DNA for the CDR3: TGTGCCAGCAGCCGGGGGGGCCTAAATGAGCAGTTCTTC.

The rearrangement joins TRBV19 to TRBJ2-3; TRBD1 agrees at 8 bases. V dropped 4 bases and J dropped 2; count of bases not matched to a gene: 14. This CDR3 is 18 amino acids long. Germline values: CDR1 LNHDA, CDR2 SQIVND (reference sequence). CDR3 region: CASSNRAAGTGPTDTQYF. CDR3 nucleotide sequence: TGTGCCAGTAGTAACCGCGCCGCCGGGACAGGACCCACAGATACGCAGTATTTT.

This chain connects TRBV25-1 to TRBJ1-3; D gene unclear. Trimming removed 3 bases from V and 7 bases from J, with 10 bases in between. CDR1 and CDR2 from the germline V gene are MGHDK and SYGVNS. The CDR3 spans 13 residues. CDR3 loop: CASSESGRNTIYF. For the CDR3, the DNA is TGTGCCAGCAGTGAGTCCGGCAGGAACACCATATATTTT.

As concerns this clone: The sample carries other DNA sequences with the same CDR3. This chain links TRBV2 with TRBJ1-5, with 8 positions matching TRBD1. V shed 4 bases, J shed 2 bases, and the junction held 4 bases outside the gene matches. The CDR3 totals 15 residues. The V gene's germline CDR1 is SNHLY and CDR2 FYNNEI. The CDR3 region has the DNA TGTGCCAGCAGTGTATCGGGACAGGGCAATCAGCCCCAGCATTTT. Translation: CASSVSGQGNQPQHF.

V is TRBV2 and J is TRBJ2-2, with TRBD1 as a possible D gene (6 bases). CDR3 size: 14 residues. The V gene lost 6 bases and the J gene lost 1 base, with 9 bases spanning the gap. Germline CDR1 is SNHLY and CDR2 is FYNNEI. The chain's CDR3 is CASSRTENTGELFF. The CDR3 region has the DNA TGTGCCAGCAGCCGGACAGAGAACACCGGGGAGCTGTTTTTT.

The V call is TRBV6-1, the J call TRBJ2-1; D ambiguous. The CDR3 length is 15 residues. Trimming took 1 base from V and 3 from J, leaving 10 bases between them. The germline V gene encodes CDR1 MNHNS and CDR2 SASEGT. This CDR3 reads CASSEGVSYYNEQFF. The CDR3, as DNA: TGTGCCAGCAGTGAAGGAGTCTCGTACTACAATGAGCAGTTCTTC.

V usage is TRBV5-1 and J usage is TRBJ2-1; 9 bases line up with TRBD1. Germline lookup yields CDR1 SGHRS and CDR2 YFSETQ. This CDR3 is built from 16 residues. V was pared by 0 bases and J by 4 bases, with 5 bases of the junction left unmatched. The DNA of the CDR3 is TGCGCCAGCAGCTTGGGACCCGGGACAGGGTACAATGAGCAGTTCTTC. Translated: CASSLGPGTGYNEQFF.

The V gene is TRBV19, the J gene TRBJ2-1; 8 positions match TRBD1. The CDR3 has 13 amino acids. Germline CDR1 LNHDA, CDR2 SQIVND (reference sequence). V shed 8 bases and J 5 bases; nucleotides not matched to a gene: 5. As DNA, the CDR3 is TGTGCCAGTGGGGACAGGTTCAACAATGAGCAGTTCTTC. The encoded protein is CASGDRFNNEQFF.

The rearrangement joins TRBV5-6 to TRBJ1-2; the D gene is possibly TRBD1 (5 bases). Trimming stripped 4 bases from V and 5 bases from J, with 12 bases between. Per the germline V gene, CDR1 is SGHDT and CDR2 is YYEEEE. CDR3 length equals 13 residues. This CDR3 reads CASSPGLGYGYTF. CDR3 coding DNA: TGTGCCAGCAGCCCGGGACTTGGGTATGGCTACACCTTC. The full variable domain, with the rest looked up from reference TRBV5-6 and TRBJ1-2, is DAGVTQSPTHLIKTRGQQVTLRCSPKSGHDTVSWYQQALGQGPQFIFQYYEEEERQRGNFPDRFSGHQFPNYSSELNVNALLLGDSALYLCASSPGLGYGYTFGSGTRLTVV.

The chain has TRBV7-9 and TRBJ2-1; TRBD1 matches 10 bases. CDR3 length equals 16 residues. Trimming cost V 2 bases and J 4 bases; bases outside gene matches: 5. Germline-derived CDR1 and CDR2 are SEHNR and FQNEAQ (reference sequence). As DNA, the CDR3 is TGTGCCAGCAGCTTACTCCGGGACAGGGGATACAATGAGCAGTTCTTC. Protein sequence: CASSLLRDRGYNEQFF.

This chain uses TRBV15 with TRBJ2-2; D perhaps matches TRBD2 (5 bases). V lost 0 bases to trimming and J lost 3 bases, with 8 bases between them. Germline lookup yields CDR1 LNHNV and CDR2 YYDKDF (reference sequence). This CDR3 region has 15 residues. CDR3 DNA: TGTGCCACCAGCAGAGATAGAGGGTACACCGGGGAGCTGTTTTTT. Translated: CATSRDRGYTGELFF.

The chain employs TRBV7-2 and TRBJ2-7; 8 bases align to TRBD2. V trimming: 5 bases; J trimming: 3 bases; junction bases outside the gene matches: 6. The CDR3 is 14 amino acids. Germline-derived CDR1 and CDR2 are SGHTA and FQGNSA. CDR3 sequence: CASSRGAGGYEQYF. As DNA, the CDR3 is TGTGCCAGCAGCCGAGGGGCGGGGGGCTACGAGCAGTACTTC.

The rearrangement uses TRBV9 and TRBJ2-7; D may be TRBD2 (5 bases). This CDR3 is 14 amino acids long. CDR1 is SGDLS and CDR2 is YYNGEE in the germline V gene. Trimming pared 3 bases from V and 2 bases from J, leaving 12 bases between. The CDR3 loop reads CASSGSGNPYEQYF. In DNA form, the CDR3 reads TGTGCCAGCAGCGGTTCCGGGAACCCCTACGAGCAGTACTTC.

The chain has TRBV19 and TRBJ1-5, with a possible D match to TRBD1 (6 bases). V was cut by 7 bases and J by 5 bases, with 24 bases left in between. Per germline, CDR1 LNHDA and CDR2 SQIVND (reference sequence). The CDR3 is 17 residues long. The DNA of the CDR3 is TGTGCCAGTAAAGGGGTCTCCACAACAGGGCTTTATCAGCCCCAGCATTTT. This codes for CASKGVSTTGLYQPQHF.

The chain employs TRBV7-9 and TRBJ2-3; 7 nucleotides match TRBD1. Germline V gene lookup returns CDR1 SEHNR and CDR2 FQNEAQ (reference sequence). The length of the CDR3 is 16 residues. The V gene end was trimmed by 1 base and the J gene end by 3 bases; junction bases not matched to a gene: 7. CDR3 sequence: CASSLGAAGGTDTQYF. In DNA, the CDR3 is TGTGCCAGCAGCTTAGGGGCGGCAGGGGGAACAGATACGCAGTATTTT. Looking up the rest from reference TRBV7-9 and TRBJ2-3 gives the full variable domain: DTGVSQNPRHKITKRGQNVTFRCDPISEHNRLYWYRQTLGQGPEFLTYFQNEAQLEKSRLLSDRFSAERPKGSFSTLEIQRTEQGDSAMYLCASSLGAAGGTDTQYFGPGTRLTVL.

This clone has a handful of counts. V is TRBV5-1 and J is TRBJ2-2, with D possibly TRBD1 on 6 matching bases. Germline loops: CDR1 SGHRS, CDR2 YFSETQ. V dropped 4 bases and J dropped 0 bases, with 16 bases sitting between them. This CDR3 has 17 residues. The CDR3 nucleotides are TGCGCCAGCAGCCCGACAGGACATCCCGCGAACACCGGGGAGCTGTTTTTT. This sequence encodes CASSPTGHPANTGELFF.